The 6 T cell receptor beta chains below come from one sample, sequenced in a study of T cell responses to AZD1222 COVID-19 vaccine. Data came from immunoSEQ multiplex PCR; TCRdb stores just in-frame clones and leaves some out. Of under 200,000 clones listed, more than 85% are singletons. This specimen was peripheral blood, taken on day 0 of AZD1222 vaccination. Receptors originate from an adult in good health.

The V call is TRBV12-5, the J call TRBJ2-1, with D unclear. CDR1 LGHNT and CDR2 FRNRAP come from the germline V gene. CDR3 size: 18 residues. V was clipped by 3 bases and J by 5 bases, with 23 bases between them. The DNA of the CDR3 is TGTGCTAGTGGTTTCACTTTAAAACCGCCCTTCTTCGACAATGAGCAGTTCTTC. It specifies CASGFTLKPPFFDNEQFF. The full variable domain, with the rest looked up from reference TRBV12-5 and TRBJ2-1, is DARVTQTPRHKVTEMGQEVTMRCQPILGHNTVFWYRQTMMQGLELLAYFRNRAPLDDSGMPKDRFSAEMPDATLATLKIQPSEPRDSAVYFCASGFTLKPPFFDNEQFFGPGTRLTVL.

The CDR3 region is CASSPSTGSIYEQYF. CDR3 DNA sequence: TGTGCCAGCTCACCGTCCACAGGTTCGATCTACGAGCAGTACTTC. The rearrangement links TRBV18 to TRBJ2-7; tentatively, D is TRBD1 (5 bases). This CDR3 comprises 15 residues. Germline assignment: CDR1 KGHSH and CDR2 LQKENI. The V and J ends lost 3 bases and 3 bases respectively, with 15 bases between them. The variable domain in full, completed from reference TRBV18 and TRBJ2-7, reads NAGVMQNPRHLVRRRGQEARLRCSPMKGHSHVYWYRQLPEEGLKFMVYLQKENIIDESGMPKERFSAEFPKEGPSILRIQQVVRGDSAAYFCASSPSTGSIYEQYFGPGTRLTVT.

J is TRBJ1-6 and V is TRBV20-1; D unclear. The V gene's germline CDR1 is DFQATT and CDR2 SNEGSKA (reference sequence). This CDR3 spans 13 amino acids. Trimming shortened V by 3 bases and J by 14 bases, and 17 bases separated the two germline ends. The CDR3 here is CSASFPGSSSLHF. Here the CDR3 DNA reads TGCAGTGCTAGTTTTCCTGGGAGTTCTTCCCTCCACTTT.

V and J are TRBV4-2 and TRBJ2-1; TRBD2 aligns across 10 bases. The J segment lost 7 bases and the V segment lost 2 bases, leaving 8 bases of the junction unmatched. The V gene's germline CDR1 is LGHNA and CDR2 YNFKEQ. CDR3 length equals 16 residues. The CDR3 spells CASSQSGGVPPNEQFF. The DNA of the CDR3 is TGTGCCAGCAGCCAAAGCGGGGGGGTCCCCCCTAATGAGCAGTTCTTC.

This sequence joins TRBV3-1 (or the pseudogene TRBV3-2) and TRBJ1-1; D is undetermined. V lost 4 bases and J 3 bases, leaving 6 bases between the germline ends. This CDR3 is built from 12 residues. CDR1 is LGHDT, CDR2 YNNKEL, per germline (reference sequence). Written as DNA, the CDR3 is TGTGCCAGCAGCCGGTCGGACACTGAAGCTTTCTTT. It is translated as CASSRSDTEAFF.

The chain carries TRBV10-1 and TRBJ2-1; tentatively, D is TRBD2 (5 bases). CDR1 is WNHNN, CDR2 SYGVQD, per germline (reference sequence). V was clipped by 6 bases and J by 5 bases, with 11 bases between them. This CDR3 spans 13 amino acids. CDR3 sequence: CASSKGLNNEQFF. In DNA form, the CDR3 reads TGCGCCAGCAGCAAAGGACTGAACAATGAGCAGTTCTTC.